The rows below give T cell receptor beta chains drawn from one sample of a study of response to subunit inactivated influenza vaccine. TCRdb redid the calling of the RT-PCR reads with MiXCR, one entry per CDR3 protein. This sample yields about 650,000 distinct CDR3 sequences, of which 15% to 19% are seen a single time; 11% belongs to the top ten. The specimen was PBMCs from blood, collected less than 13 days after vaccination. These TCRs come from a man over 45 who received an inactivated influenza vaccine. Both conserved end residues are part of each CDR3. D genes are given only for firm matches. Size tells how often a clone was seen (once, few, many) or the class of an expanded clone, and some rows leave it out.

clone_size,d_call,v_call,j_call,cdr3_aa,cdr3_nt
.,.,TRBV6-2/TRBV6-3,TRBJ2-7,CASSSTGKVAEQYF,TGTGCCAGCAGCTCGACAGGAAAAGTGGCCGAGCAGTACTTC
.,TRBD2,TRBV5-5,TRBJ2-7,CASSLLPSGAYEQYF,TGTGCCAGCAGCTTGTTGCCTAGCGGGGCCTACGAGCAGTACTTC
.,TRBD1,TRBV12-3/TRBV12-4,TRBJ2-3,CASSLTGLSDTQYF,TGTGCCAGCAGTTTGACAGGGTTATCAGATACGCAGTATTTT
few,TRBD1,TRBV20-1,TRBJ2-7,CSAFRGQGIGQGYEQYF,TGCAGTGCTTTCCGGGGACAGGGTATTGGACAAGGCTACGAGCAGTACTTC
.,.,TRBV20-1,TRBJ2-5,CSARGGQETQYF,TGCAGTGCCCGGGGAGGCCAAGAGACCCAGTACTTC
.,.,TRBV6-5,TRBJ1-2,CASSYSSSRPWVVDGYTF,TGTGCCAGCAGTTACTCGTCTTCTCGGCCCTGGGTGGTAGACGGCTACACCTTC
.,TRBD2,TRBV28,TRBJ2-3,CASSPTSGRGTDTQYF,TGTGCCAGCAGTCCCACTAGCGGGAGGGGCACAGATACGCAGTATTTT
few,TRBD1,TRBV6-6,TRBJ1-4,CASSLSGGRGLFF,TGTGCCAGCAGCTTGTCAGGGGGGCGAGGACTGTTTTTT
few,TRBD1,TRBV7-7,TRBJ2-5,CASSPGGTRETQYF,TGTGCCAGCAGTCCAGGGGGCACGCGGGAGACCCAGTACTTC
few,.,TRBV20-1,TRBJ2-4,CSADNRVATKNIQYF,TGCAGTGCCGATAACAGGGTTGCGACCAAAAACATTCAGTACTTC
few,TRBD1,TRBV23-1,TRBJ1-5,CASSPPGGKSNQPQHF,TGCGCCAGCAGTCCCCCAGGGGGTAAAAGCAATCAGCCCCAGCATTTT
.,.,TRBV28,TRBJ1-2,CASSYVRDGYGYTF,TGTGCCAGCAGTTATGTCCGGGACGGCTATGGCTACACCTTC
.,.,TRBV9,TRBJ2-5,CASSIADRVETQYF,TGTGCCAGCAGCATAGCGGACAGAGTGGAGACCCAGTACTTC
.,.,TRBV7-2,TRBJ2-3,CASSKQFTDTQYF,TGTGCCAGCAGCAAACAATTCACAGATACGCAGTATTTT
.,TRBD2,TRBV20-1,TRBJ2-3,CSARYRGETLQYF,TGCAGTGCTAGATATCGGGGGGAGACGTTACAGTATTTT
.,TRBD2,TRBV30,TRBJ2-1,CAWIWAGVYNEQFF,TGTGCCTGGATCTGGGCGGGGGTTTACAATGAGCAGTTCTTC
.,.,TRBV7-2,TRBJ2-5,CASSLSRVGETQYF,TGTGCCAGCAGCTTAAGTAGGGTCGGAGAGACCCAGTACTTC
few,TRBD1,TRBV5-1,TRBJ2-1,CASSRTGGDYNEQFF,TGCGCCAGCAGTAGGACAGGGGGCGACTACAATGAGCAGTTCTTC
few,.,TRBV10-3,TRBJ2-7,CAISEPLQLRTPGRQYF,TGTGCCATCAGTGAGCCCTTGCAGCTAAGGACACCCGGCAGGCAGTACTTC
few,.,TRBV5-1,TRBJ2-7,CASSSGNPYEQYF,TGCGCCAGCAGCTCGGGTAACCCCTACGAGCAGTACTTC
.,.,TRBV20-1,TRBJ2-7,CSASSEEGLNEQYF,TGCAGTGCTTCCTCAGAGGAGGGTCTCAACGAGCAGTACTTC
few,.,TRBV5-1,TRBJ2-7,CASSLEAGANEQYF,TGCGCCAGCAGCTTGGAGGCGGGCGCCAACGAGCAGTACTTC
.,TRBD1,TRBV2,TRBJ2-7,CATERSGTGGREQYF,TGTGCCACGGAGCGATCCGGGACAGGGGGCCGGGAGCAGTACTTC
few,TRBD2,TRBV5-6,TRBJ2-1,CASSDSGGPYNEQFF,TGTGCCAGCAGCGACAGCGGGGGGCCGTACAATGAGCAGTTCTTC
.,TRBD1,TRBV10-3,TRBJ1-2,CAISTLQGTNYGYTF,TGTGCCATCAGTACATTACAGGGGACAAACTATGGCTACACCTTC
few,.,TRBV24-1,TRBJ2-2,CAAAGTLTGELFF,TGTGCCGCGGCCGGGACACTGACCGGGGAGCTGTTTTTT
few,.,TRBV9,TRBJ2-3,CASSITGPDTQYF,TGTGCCAGCAGCATCACAGGGCCAGATACGCAGTATTTT